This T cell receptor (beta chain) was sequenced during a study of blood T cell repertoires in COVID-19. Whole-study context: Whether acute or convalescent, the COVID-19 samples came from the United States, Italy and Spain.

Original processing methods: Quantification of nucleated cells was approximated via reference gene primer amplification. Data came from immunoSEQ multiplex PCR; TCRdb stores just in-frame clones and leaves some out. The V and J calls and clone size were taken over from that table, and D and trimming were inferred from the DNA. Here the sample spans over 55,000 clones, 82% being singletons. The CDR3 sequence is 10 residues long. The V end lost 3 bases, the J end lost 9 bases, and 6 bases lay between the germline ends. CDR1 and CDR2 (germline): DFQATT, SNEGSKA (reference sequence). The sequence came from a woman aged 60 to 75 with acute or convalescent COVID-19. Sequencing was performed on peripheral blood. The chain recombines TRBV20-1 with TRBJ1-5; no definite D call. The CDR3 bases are TGCAGTGCTAGCCACTTGCCCCAGCATTTT. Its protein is CSASHLPQHF.